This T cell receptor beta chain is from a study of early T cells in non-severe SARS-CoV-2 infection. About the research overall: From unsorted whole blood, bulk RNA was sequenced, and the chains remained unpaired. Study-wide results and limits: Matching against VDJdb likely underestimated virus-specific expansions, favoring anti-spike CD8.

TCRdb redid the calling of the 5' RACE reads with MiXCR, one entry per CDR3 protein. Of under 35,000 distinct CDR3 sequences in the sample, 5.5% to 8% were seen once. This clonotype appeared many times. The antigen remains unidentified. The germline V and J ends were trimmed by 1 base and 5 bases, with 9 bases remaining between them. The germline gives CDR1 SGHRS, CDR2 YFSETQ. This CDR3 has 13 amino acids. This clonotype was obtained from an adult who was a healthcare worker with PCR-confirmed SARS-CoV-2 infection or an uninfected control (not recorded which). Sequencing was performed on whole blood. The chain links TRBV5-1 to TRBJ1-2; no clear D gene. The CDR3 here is CASSLSDQYGYTF. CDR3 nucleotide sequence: TGCGCCAGCAGCTTGTCGGATCAATATGGCTACACCTTC.